This T cell receptor (beta chain) is drawn from a study of shared clonotypes between healthy human individuals. General study points: Clonotypes which were not shared had lower generation probabilities than clonotypes that all four donors shared.

Germline CDR1 is SGHTA and CDR2 is FQGNSA. This CDR3 has 12 residues. The ends were cut back, 3 bases at V and 15 bases at J, with 15 bases in the middle. A word on this clone: The target antigen is unknown.

Assay used: immunoSEQ multiplex PCR; TCRdb lists only in-frame clones, some missing. This table has over a million clones, 95% to 97% appearing once. Source material: naive CD4+ T cells sorted from blood. As for subset: CD45RA+ positively selected. This clonotype originated in a man aged 30 to 39 in good health. V gene TRBV7-2 combines with J gene TRBJ2-1; a weak D match, TRBD2 (6 bases). CDR3 loop: CASSFSAVGGFF. The CDR3 region has the DNA TGTGCCAGCAGCTTTTCAGCGGTGGGGGGGTTCTTC.